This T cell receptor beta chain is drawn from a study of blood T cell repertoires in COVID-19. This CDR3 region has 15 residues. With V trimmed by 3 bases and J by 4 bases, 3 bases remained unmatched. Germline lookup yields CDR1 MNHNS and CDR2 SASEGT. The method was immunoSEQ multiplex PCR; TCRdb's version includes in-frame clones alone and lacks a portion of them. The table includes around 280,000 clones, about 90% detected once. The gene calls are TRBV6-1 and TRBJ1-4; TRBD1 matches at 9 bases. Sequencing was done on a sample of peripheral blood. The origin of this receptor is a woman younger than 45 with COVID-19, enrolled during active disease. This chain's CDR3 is CASSDLTGGNEKLFF. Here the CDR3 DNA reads TGTGCCAGCAGTGACCTGACAGGGGGTAATGAAAAACTGTTTTTT.